This T cell receptor (beta chain) was documented in a study of OX40 agonist ivuxolimab in advanced cancers. On the study more broadly: Three patients showed partial responses: one hepatocellular carcinoma and two cutaneous melanoma cases. Findings of the study overall: CD4+ and CD8+ blood T cells expanded clonally by week 6 at 0.1 to 3.0 mg/kg. Researchers report that CD8+ T cells had, on average, more expanded clones than CD4+.

This clone has only one observation. What it binds is not known. Data came from immunoSEQ multiplex PCR; TCRdb stores just in-frame clones and leaves some out. Here the sample spans around 26,000 clones, more than 75% being singletons. Germline trimming cut 7 bases from V and 8 bases from J; bases unmatched to any gene: 15. Per the germline V gene, CDR1 is SQVTM and CDR2 is ANQGSEA. This CDR3 has 15 amino acids. The V and J genes are TRBV29-1 and TRBJ1-1, with 11 bases matching TRBD1. The clonotype comes from an adult with an advanced solid tumor such as melanoma, head and neck, liver or kidney cancer. This sample comprised CD4+ or CD8+ T cells sorted from blood, obtained in a trial of the OX40 agonist ivuxolimab. CDR3 in DNA: TGCAGCGCTCCTGCGGGGACAGGGGGTAATACAGAAGCTTTCTTT. It translates to CSAPAGTGGNTEAFF.